One and the same sample provided the 24 T cell receptor beta chains below, sequenced in a study of CD8 T cells in Susac syndrome. The authors reverse transcribed about 0.5 to 1 ug RNA with random hexamers. MiXCR was run by TCRdb on the immunoSEQ multiplex PCR reads, yielding one entry per CDR3 protein. The sample lists roughly 150,000 distinct CDR3 sequences; 90% to 97% were seen once. Sequencing was performed on CD4+ T cells from PBMCs. The source is a human donor with Susac syndrome.

The chain links TRBV12-3 or TRBV12-4 to TRBJ2-5; D may be TRBD1 (6 bases). The CDR3 runs 15 residues. With 2 bases removed from V and 2 bases from J, the gap between germline ends came to 12 bases. CDR3 bases: TGTGCCAGCAGTTTAACCAGGACAGCACAAGAGACCCAGTACTTC. This codes for CASSLTRTAQETQYF.

The chain recombines TRBV19 with TRBJ2-5, with TRBD2 matching 10 bases. The V segment lost 7 bases and the J segment 9 bases; nucleotides outside the gene matches: 14. CDR1 is LNHDA, CDR2 SQIVND, per germline (reference sequence). The CDR3 covers 15 residues. The CDR3 sequence is CASKVSGRLGRPQYF. The CDR3 DNA is TGTGCCAGTAAAGTTAGCGGGAGGCTCGGGAGGCCCCAGTACTTC.

This clonotype showed up just once. The chain uses TRBV11-1 and TRBJ1-2; D is possibly TRBD1 (6 bases). The V gene's germline CDR1 is SGHAT and CDR2 FQDESV (reference sequence). There are 17 residues in the CDR3. The V end was cut by 4 bases, the J end by 2 bases, with 20 bases between. CDR3 sequence reads: CASSSTTGIWGNYGYTF. The CDR3 region has the DNA TGTGCCAGCAGCTCCACCACAGGGATTTGGGGCAACTATGGCTACACCTTC.

The gene calls are TRBV20-1 and TRBJ2-1; 13 nucleotides align to TRBD2. There are 16 residues in the CDR3. CDR1 is DFQATT, CDR2 SNEGSKA, per germline (reference sequence). The trim removed 6 bases at V and 0 bases at J, leaving 5 bases unmatched. The CDR3 loop is CSARLAGGRSYNEQFF. The CDR3 DNA reads as TGCAGTGCGCGACTAGCGGGAGGCCGCTCCTACAATGAGCAGTTCTTC.

The chain couples TRBV28 to TRBJ2-7; D gene uncertain. From germline, CDR1 is MDHEN and CDR2 SYDVKM. This CDR3 has 13 amino acids. V was clipped by 6 bases and J by 1 base, with 10 bases between them. The CDR3 is CASRGSPSYEQYF. CDR3 DNA sequence: TGTGCCAGCAGGGGTAGCCCGTCCTACGAGCAGTACTTC.

This clonotype was found once. This chain links TRBV2 with TRBJ2-5, with TRBD2 matching over 7 bases. V gave up 7 bases and J gave up 3 bases; unmatched junction bases: 8. The CDR3 is made up of 14 amino acids. Looked up from germline, CDR1 is SNHLY and CDR2 is FYNNEI. CDR3 loop: CASKGSSGEETQYF. The CDR3 DNA reads as TGTGCCAGCAAGGGCTCTAGCGGAGAAGAGACCCAGTACTTC. The whole variable domain, filled in from reference TRBV2 and TRBJ2-5, reads EPEVTQTPSHQVTQMGQEVILRCVPISNHLYFYWYRQILGQKVEFLVSFYNNEISEKSEIFDDQFSVERPDGSNFTLKIRSTKLEDSAMYFCASKGSSGEETQYFGPGTRLLVL.

The chain joins TRBV12-3 or TRBV12-4 to TRBJ1-1, with D unclear. V lost 6 bases and J 8 bases, leaving 13 bases between the germline ends. CDR3 length equals 12 residues. The CDR3 sequence: CASRVGPSEAFF. In DNA form, the CDR3 reads TGTGCCAGCAGGGTAGGGCCATCGGAAGCTTTCTTT.

DNA for the CDR3: TGTGCCAGCGGGGTTTTTTGGGGTTCAGATACGCAGTATTTT. This gives the protein CASGVFWGSDTQYF. The rearrangement joins TRBV12-3 or TRBV12-4 to TRBJ2-3, with D unresolved. Trimming left V 8 bases short and J 4 bases short, with 16 bases between. This CDR3 has 14 residues.

The rearrangement links TRBV7-9 to TRBJ2-2, with a possible D match to TRBD1 (6 bases). Germline V gene data show CDR1 as SEHNR and CDR2 as FQNEAQ (reference sequence). There are 13 residues in the CDR3. The ends were cut back, 5 bases at V and 7 bases at J, with 11 bases in the middle. The CDR3 sequence: CASSRDTRGELFF. The CDR3 DNA follows: TGTGCCAGCAGCCGGGACACACGCGGGGAGCTGTTTTTT.

The J gene is TRBJ2-4, the V gene TRBV4-2, with 11 bases identical to TRBD2. CDR3 length: 22 residues. In germline, CDR1 is LGHNA, CDR2 YNFKEQ. The V segment lost 3 bases and the J segment 0 bases; nucleotides outside the gene matches: 19. CDR3: CASSHEGTTSGVGDLAKNIQYF. The CDR3 coding sequence is TGTGCCAGCAGCCATGAGGGGACGACTAGCGGGGTGGGGGACCTAGCCAAAAACATTCAGTACTTC.

CDR3 bases: TGTGCCAGCAGCCCCAGGCGAGATACGCAGTATTTT. Translation: CASSPRRDTQYF. J is TRBJ2-3 and V is TRBV7-9, with D uncertain. Germline values: CDR1 SEHNR, CDR2 FQNEAQ (reference sequence). This CDR3 is 12 amino acids long. V lost 5 bases and J 5 bases, leaving 8 bases between the germline ends.

The rearrangement links TRBV12-3 or TRBV12-4 to TRBJ2-7; D is undetermined. Trimming stripped 1 base from V and 3 bases from J, with 7 bases between. The CDR3 extends over 13 amino acids. CDR3 loop: CASSLGLNYEQYF. DNA of the CDR3: TGTGCCAGCAGTTTAGGGCTGAACTACGAGCAGTACTTC.

The chain combines TRBV6-5 with TRBJ2-1, with 8 positions matching TRBD2. This CDR3 is 15 amino acids long. V was pared by 8 bases and J by 0 bases, with 6 bases of the junction left unmatched. Germline V lookup: CDR1 MNHEY, CDR2 SVGAGI. CDR3 coding DNA: TGTGCCAGCGGAGCGGGAGCCCACTCCTACAATGAGCAGTTCTTC. It is translated as CASGAGAHSYNEQFF.

The chain employs TRBV20-1 and TRBJ1-2; maybe TRBD1 (5 bases). V dropped 5 bases and J dropped 5 bases, with 12 bases sitting between them. CDR3 length: 12 residues. The germline V gene has CDR1 DFQATT and CDR2 SNEGSKA (reference sequence). This CDR3 is CSAGKGQYGYTF. CDR3 coding DNA: TGCAGTGCTGGGAAGGGGCAATATGGCTACACCTTC.

This clonotype was recorded once. J is TRBJ2-5 and V is TRBV6-5; TRBD2 is a possible D gene (5 bases). The V gene lost 7 bases and the J gene lost 1 base, with 13 bases spanning the gap. Looked up from germline, CDR1 is MNHEY and CDR2 is SVGAGI. This CDR3 region has 14 residues. The CDR3 spells CASNSGMFQETQYF. The DNA for the CDR3 is TGTGCCAGCAACTCCGGGATGTTCCAAGAGACCCAGTACTTC.

The chain links TRBV18 to TRBJ2-2; D possibly uses TRBD1 or TRBD2 (5 bases each). This CDR3 is built from 17 residues. Germline CDR1 KGHSH, CDR2 LQKENI. V gave up 2 bases and J gave up 4 bases, with 17 bases separating them. CDR3 protein: CASSPSDLGRGTGELFF. In DNA form, the CDR3 reads TGTGCCAGCTCACCATCGGATCTGGGACGGGGCACCGGGGAGCTGTTTTTT.

This clonotype was picked up a small number of times. The CDR3 loop reads CASSAPGNTEAFF. Written as DNA, the CDR3 is TGTGCCAGTAGTGCCCCCGGCAACACTGAAGCTTTCTTT. The V and J genes are TRBV19 and TRBJ1-1; D is ambiguous. V gave up 5 bases and J gave up 2 bases, with 9 bases separating them. Germline CDR1 reads LNHDA; CDR2 reads SQIVND (reference sequence). The CDR3 has 13 amino acids.

CDR3 sequence reads: CASSPGGNTDTQYF. The CDR3 nucleotides read TGCGCCAGCAGCCCCGGAGGGAACACAGATACGCAGTATTTT. The V gene is TRBV5-1, the J gene TRBJ2-3, with D possibly TRBD2 on 6 matching bases. Germline V gene lookup returns CDR1 SGHRS and CDR2 YFSETQ. Trimming cost V 4 bases and J 2 bases, with 11 bases left between them. The CDR3 consists of 14 residues.

This chain links TRBV15 with TRBJ2-7; 10 bases are a match to TRBD1. V trimming: 0 bases; J trimming: 2 bases; junction bases outside the gene matches: 1. The germline CDR1 and CDR2 sequences are LNHNV and YYDKDF (reference sequence). This CDR3 has 15 amino acids. The CDR3 loop is CATSREGTGAYEQYF. CDR3 bases: TGTGCCACCAGCAGAGAGGGGACAGGGGCCTACGAGCAGTACTTC.

The sample holds a few counts of this clonotype. This chain connects TRBV18 to TRBJ2-5; D gene ambiguous. V was clipped by 4 bases and J by 5 bases, with 8 bases between them. The CDR3 loop spans 12 amino acids. Germline V gene lookup returns CDR1 KGHSH and CDR2 LQKENI. CDR3 amino acids: CASSLTGETQYF. Here the CDR3 DNA reads TGTGCCAGCTCACTAACTGGGGAGACCCAGTACTTC.

The chain employs TRBV9 and TRBJ1-6, with D possibly being TRBD1 (6 bases). The length of the CDR3 is 15 residues. V was shortened by 3 bases and J by 4 bases, with 11 bases between the two germline ends. CDR1 SGDLS and CDR2 YYNGEE come from the germline V gene. The CDR3 DNA follows: TGTGCCAGCAGCGGCAATCAGGGGTATAATTCACCCCTCCACTTT. It specifies CASSGNQGYNSPLHF.

This sequence joins TRBV9 and TRBJ2-1; 8 positions match TRBD1. The CDR3 covers 13 residues. V gave up 3 bases and J gave up 6 bases; unmatched junction bases: 2. The germline CDR1 and CDR2 sequences are SGDLS and YYNGEE. This chain's CDR3 is CASSGGQGNEQFF. The CDR3 DNA follows: TGTGCCAGCAGCGGAGGACAGGGCAATGAGCAGTTCTTC.

The chain has TRBV29-1 and TRBJ1-4, with D tentatively TRBD1 (6 bases). The CDR3 is 17 amino acids. CDR1 is SQVTM and CDR2 is ANQGSEA in the germline V gene. The V end lost 6 bases, the J end lost 2 bases, and 22 bases lay between the germline ends. The CDR3 loop reads CSVKEVGARPTNEKLFF. CDR3 nucleotide sequence: TGCAGCGTGAAGGAGGTGGGGGCGCGCCCCACTAATGAAAAACTGTTTTTT.

V usage is TRBV28 and J usage is TRBJ2-6; 8 bases are a match to TRBD2. J gave up 1 base and V 5 bases, and 4 bases lay outside the gene matches. This CDR3 has 16 residues. Per germline, CDR1 MDHEN and CDR2 SYDVKM. CDR3 in DNA: TGTGCCAGCAGTCCGGCGGGAGGTTCTGGGGCCAACGTCCTGACTTTC. Its translation: CASSPAGGSGANVLTF.